This paragraph reports one T cell receptor beta chain. The antigen remains unidentified. Cultured CD4+ T-cell DNA underwent Oncomine TCR Beta short-read sequencing. TCRdb reanalysed the PCR reads using MiXCR and keeps one entry per CDR3 protein. The sample consists of about 17,000 distinct CDR3 sequences, roughly 50% of them appearing once. The source of the sample is a study of vaccination and CD4 T cells after COVID-19. Looking at the study overall: As their vaccination, participants received two doses of either BNT162b2 or mRNA-1273 vaccine. Control wells got either CEFX epitopes, HIV-1 Nef peptides, or no peptide at all.

V shed 3 bases, J shed 5 bases, and the junction held 10 bases outside the gene matches. The CDR3 runs 17 residues. In germline, CDR1 is SGHTA, CDR2 FQGNSA. Time point here: late sampling 161 to 241 days after vaccination in a few convalescent patients. The treatment here: approximately nine-day PBMC culture with coronavirus spike peptide pools or control peptides (ViraFEST assay). At both days 3 and 7, half the medium was replaced with fresh IL-2 medium. After culture for under twelve days, isolation of CD4+ T cells was performed by negative selection. Sequences were derived from CD4+ T cells from blood, cultured in vitro, sampled about 7 months after SARS-CoV-2 vaccination. The sequence derives from a human donor who had recovered from COVID-19. This sequence joins TRBV7-2 and TRBJ2-7; 13 nucleotides match TRBD2. The chain's CDR3 is CASSLRGTSGIGHEQYF. The CDR3 nucleotides are TGTGCCAGCAGCTTGAGGGGGACTAGCGGGATCGGCCACGAGCAGTACTTC.